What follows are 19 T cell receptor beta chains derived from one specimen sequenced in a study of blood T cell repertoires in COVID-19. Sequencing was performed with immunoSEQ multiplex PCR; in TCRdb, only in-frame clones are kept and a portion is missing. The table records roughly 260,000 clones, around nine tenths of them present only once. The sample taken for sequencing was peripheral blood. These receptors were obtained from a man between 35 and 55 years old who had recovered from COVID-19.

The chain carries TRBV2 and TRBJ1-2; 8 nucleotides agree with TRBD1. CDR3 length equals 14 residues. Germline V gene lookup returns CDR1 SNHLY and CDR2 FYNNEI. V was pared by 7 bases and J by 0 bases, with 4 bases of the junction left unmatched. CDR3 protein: CASTTTGANYGYTF. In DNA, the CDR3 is TGTGCCAGCACCACGACAGGGGCTAACTATGGCTACACCTTC.

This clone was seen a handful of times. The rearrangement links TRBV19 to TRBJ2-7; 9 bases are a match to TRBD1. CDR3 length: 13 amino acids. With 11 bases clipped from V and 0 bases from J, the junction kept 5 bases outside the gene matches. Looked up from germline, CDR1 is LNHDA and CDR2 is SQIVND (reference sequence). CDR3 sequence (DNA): TGTGCCTCTGCGGACAGGGGCTCCTACGAGCAGTACTTC. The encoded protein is CASADRGSYEQYF.

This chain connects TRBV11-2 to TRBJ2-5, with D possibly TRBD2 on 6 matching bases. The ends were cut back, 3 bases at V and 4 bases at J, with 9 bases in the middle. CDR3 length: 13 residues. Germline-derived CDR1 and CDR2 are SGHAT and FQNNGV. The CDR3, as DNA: TGTGCCAGCAGCTTGCGGGATAGAGAGACCCAGTACTTC. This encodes CASSLRDRETQYF. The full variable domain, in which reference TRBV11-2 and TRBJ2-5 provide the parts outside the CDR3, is EAGVAQSPRYKIIEKRQSVAFWCNPISGHATLYWYQQILGQGPKLLIQFQNNGVVDDSQLPKDRFSAERLKGVDSTLKIQPAKLEDSAVYLCASSLRDRETQYFGPGTRLLVL.

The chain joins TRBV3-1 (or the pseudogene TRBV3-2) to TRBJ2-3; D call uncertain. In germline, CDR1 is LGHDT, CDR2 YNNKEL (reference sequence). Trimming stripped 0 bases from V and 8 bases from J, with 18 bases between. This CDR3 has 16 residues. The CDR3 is CASSQDLVSAPGTQYF. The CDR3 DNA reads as TGTGCCAGCAGCCAAGATTTGGTGTCCGCCCCGGGTACGCAGTATTTT.

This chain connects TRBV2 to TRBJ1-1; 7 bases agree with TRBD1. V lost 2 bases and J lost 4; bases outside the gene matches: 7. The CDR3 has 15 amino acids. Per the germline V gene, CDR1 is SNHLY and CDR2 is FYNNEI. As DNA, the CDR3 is TGTGCCAGCAGTGAAATGCCAGGGGGGAGCACTGAAGCTTTCTTT. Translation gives CASSEMPGGSTEAFF.

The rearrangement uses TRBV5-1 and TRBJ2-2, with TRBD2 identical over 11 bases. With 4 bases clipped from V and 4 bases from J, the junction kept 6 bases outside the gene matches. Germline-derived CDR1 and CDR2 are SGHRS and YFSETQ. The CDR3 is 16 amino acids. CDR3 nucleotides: TGCGCCAGCAGCCAACTAGCGGGAGCGGGCACCGGGGAGCTGTTTTTT. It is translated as CASSQLAGAGTGELFF.

CDR3 residues: CASSISGRRYF. The CDR3 DNA is TGTGCCAGTAGTATTTCCGGAAGGAGATACTTC. The V and J genes are TRBV19 and TRBJ2-5; D ambiguous. Trimming left V 3 bases short and J 14 bases short, with 13 bases between. Looked up from germline, CDR1 is LNHDA and CDR2 is SQIVND (reference sequence). This CDR3 region has 11 residues.

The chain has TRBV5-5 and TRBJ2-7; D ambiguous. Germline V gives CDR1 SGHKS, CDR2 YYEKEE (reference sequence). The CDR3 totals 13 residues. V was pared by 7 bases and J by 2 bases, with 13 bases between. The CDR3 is CASLLTATYEQYF. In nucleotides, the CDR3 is TGTGCCAGCCTCTTAACTGCGACCTACGAGCAGTACTTC.

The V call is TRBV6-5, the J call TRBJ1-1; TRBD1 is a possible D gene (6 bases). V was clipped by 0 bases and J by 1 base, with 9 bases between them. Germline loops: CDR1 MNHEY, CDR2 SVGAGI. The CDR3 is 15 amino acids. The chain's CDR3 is CASSYSGRGNTEAFF. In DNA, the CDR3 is TGTGCCAGCAGTTACTCCGGCAGGGGGAACACTGAAGCTTTCTTT.

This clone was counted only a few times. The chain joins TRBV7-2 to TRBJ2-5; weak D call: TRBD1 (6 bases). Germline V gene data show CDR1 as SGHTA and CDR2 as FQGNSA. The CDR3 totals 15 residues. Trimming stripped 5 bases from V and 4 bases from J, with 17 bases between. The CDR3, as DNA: TGTGCCAGCAGCCAGCTACAGGGTTTCGGAGAGACCCAGTACTTC. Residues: CASSQLQGFGETQYF.

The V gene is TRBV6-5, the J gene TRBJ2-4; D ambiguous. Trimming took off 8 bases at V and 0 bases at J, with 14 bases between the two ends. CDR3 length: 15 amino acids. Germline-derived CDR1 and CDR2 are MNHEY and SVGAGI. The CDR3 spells CASPDQQSAKNIQYF. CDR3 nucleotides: TGTGCCAGCCCCGACCAACAGTCAGCCAAAAACATTCAGTACTTC.

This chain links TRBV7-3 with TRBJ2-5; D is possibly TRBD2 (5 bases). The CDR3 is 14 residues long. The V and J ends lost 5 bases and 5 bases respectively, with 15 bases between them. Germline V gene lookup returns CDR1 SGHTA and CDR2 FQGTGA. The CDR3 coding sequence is TGTGCCAGCAGCCCCCGGGGTGGTTGGGAGACCCAGTACTTC. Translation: CASSPRGGWETQYF.

The CDR3 region has the DNA TGTGCCAGCAGCTTAGGCCAGGGGGCTCATAATGGCTACACCTTC. Protein sequence: CASSLGQGAHNGYTF. The V call is TRBV7-9, the J call TRBJ1-2, with 8 bases lining up with TRBD1. Unmatched junction bases numbered 7, after V lost 1 base and J lost 6 bases. From germline, CDR1 is SEHNR and CDR2 FQNEAQ (reference sequence). The CDR3 spans 15 residues.

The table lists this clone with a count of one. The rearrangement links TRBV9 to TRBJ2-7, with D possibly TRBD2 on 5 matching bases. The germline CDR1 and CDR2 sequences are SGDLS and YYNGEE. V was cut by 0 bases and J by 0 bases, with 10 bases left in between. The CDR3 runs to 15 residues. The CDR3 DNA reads TGTGCCAGCAGCGTAGGGAGCGGAAGCTCCTACGAGCAGTACTTC. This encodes CASSVGSGSSYEQYF.

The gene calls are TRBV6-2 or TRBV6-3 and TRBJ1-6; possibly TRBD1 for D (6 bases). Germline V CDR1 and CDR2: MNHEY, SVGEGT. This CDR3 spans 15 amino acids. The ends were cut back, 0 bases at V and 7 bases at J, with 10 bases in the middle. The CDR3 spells CASSYSRTANSPLHF. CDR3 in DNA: TGTGCCAGCAGTTACTCCAGGACAGCCAATTCACCCCTCCACTTT.

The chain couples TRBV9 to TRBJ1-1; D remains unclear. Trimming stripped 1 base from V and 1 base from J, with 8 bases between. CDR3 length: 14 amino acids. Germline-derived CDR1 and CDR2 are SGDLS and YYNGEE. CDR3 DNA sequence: TGTGCCAGCAGCGTACTGGCAGGGAACACTGAAGCTTTCTTT. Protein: CASSVLAGNTEAFF.

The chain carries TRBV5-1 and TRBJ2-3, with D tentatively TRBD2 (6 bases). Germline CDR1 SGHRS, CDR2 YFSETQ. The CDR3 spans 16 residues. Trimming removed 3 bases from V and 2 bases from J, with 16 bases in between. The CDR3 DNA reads TGCGCCAGCAGCTCGGGAGCTCACCCCAACACAGATACGCAGTATTTT. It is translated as CASSSGAHPNTDTQYF.

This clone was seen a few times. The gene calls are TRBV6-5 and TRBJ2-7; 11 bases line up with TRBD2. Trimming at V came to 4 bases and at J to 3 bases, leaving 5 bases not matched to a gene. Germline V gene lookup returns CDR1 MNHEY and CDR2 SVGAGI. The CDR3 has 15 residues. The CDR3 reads CASSSLAGGVYEQYF. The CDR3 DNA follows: TGTGCCAGCAGTTCCCTAGCGGGAGGAGTCTACGAGCAGTACTTC.

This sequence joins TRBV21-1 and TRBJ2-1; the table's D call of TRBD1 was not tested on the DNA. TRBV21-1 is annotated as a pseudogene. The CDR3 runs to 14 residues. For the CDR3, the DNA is TGTGCCAGCACGTGGAAAACAGGGGACAATGAGCAGTTCTTC. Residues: CASTWKTGDNEQFF.